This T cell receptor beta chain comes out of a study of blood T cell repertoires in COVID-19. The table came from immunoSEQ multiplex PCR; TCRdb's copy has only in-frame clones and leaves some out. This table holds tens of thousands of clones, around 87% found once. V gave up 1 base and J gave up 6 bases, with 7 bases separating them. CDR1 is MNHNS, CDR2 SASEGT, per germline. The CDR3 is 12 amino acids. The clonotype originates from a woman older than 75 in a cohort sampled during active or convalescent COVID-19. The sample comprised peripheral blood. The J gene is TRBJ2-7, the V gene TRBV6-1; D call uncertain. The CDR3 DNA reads TGTGCCAGCAGTGAAGGGCTGTCCGAGCAGTACTTC. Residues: CASSEGLSEQYF.